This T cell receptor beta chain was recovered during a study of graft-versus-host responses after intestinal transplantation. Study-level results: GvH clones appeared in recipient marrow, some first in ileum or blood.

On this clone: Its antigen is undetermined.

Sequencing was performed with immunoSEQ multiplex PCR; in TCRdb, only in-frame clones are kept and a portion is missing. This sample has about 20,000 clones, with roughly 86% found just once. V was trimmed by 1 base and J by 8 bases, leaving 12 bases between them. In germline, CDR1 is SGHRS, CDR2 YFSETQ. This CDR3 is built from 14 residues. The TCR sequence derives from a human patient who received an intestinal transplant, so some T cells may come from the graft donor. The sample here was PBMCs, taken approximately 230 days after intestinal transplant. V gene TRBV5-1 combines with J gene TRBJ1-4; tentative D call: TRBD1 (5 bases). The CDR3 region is CASSLTVKGEKLFF. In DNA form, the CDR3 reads TGCGCCAGCAGCTTGACCGTAAAGGGGGAAAAACTGTTTTTT.